This T cell receptor (beta chain) was captured in a study of blood T cell repertoires in COVID-19. Study-level background: Some COVID-19 samples were acute and others convalescent; all came from the United States, Italy and Spain. The cDNA or gDNA used as material had been derived from T cells, B-cell-depleted T cells, or PBMCs.

Original analysis: Amplification with reference gene primers provided the estimates of nucleated cell counts. Assay: immunoSEQ multiplex PCR; the TCRdb copy retains only in-frame clones and omits some. D and trimming were read from the DNA, whereas the V and J calls and clone size are those reported in that table. This sample has about 220,000 clones; 80% to 85% occur once, and the top ten carry around 20%. V gave up 6 bases and J gave up 1 base, with 8 bases separating them. CDR3 length: 13 residues. The V and J genes are TRBV12-3 or TRBV12-4 and TRBJ2-3; D is perhaps TRBD1 (5 bases). The sequenced material came from peripheral blood. This clonotype was sampled from a young man with active or convalescent COVID-19. CDR3 residues: CASRQTGTDTQYF. CDR3 nucleotides: TGTGCCAGCAGACAGACAGGCACAGATACGCAGTATTTT.